The subject of this entry is one T cell receptor beta chain. In the original analysis: By means of reference gene primer amplification, nucleated cell counts were estimated. The assay was immunoSEQ multiplex PCR, and TCRdb's table has in-frame clones only and misses some. V, J and clone size derive from that table, while D and trimming were established from the DNA sequence. In the table there are about 250,000 clones, 83% of which are singletons. Trimming took off 0 bases at V and 5 bases at J, with 10 bases between the two ends. CDR1 is LNHNV and CDR2 is YYDKDF in the germline V gene (reference sequence). This CDR3 comprises 14 residues. This sample was taken from a study of blood T cell repertoires in COVID-19. At the level of the study: Donors in the United States, Italy and Spain gave samples during acute or convalescent COVID-19.

This TCR was sampled from a woman between 35 and 50 years old who had been exposed to COVID-19. The sample comprised PBMCs or T cells enriched from blood (not recorded which). The chain employs TRBV15 and TRBJ1-1, with TRBD1 as a possible D gene (5 bases). CDR3 residues: CATSRDGAFTEAFF. In DNA form, the CDR3 reads TGTGCCACCAGCAGAGATGGGGCTTTTACTGAAGCTTTCTTT.